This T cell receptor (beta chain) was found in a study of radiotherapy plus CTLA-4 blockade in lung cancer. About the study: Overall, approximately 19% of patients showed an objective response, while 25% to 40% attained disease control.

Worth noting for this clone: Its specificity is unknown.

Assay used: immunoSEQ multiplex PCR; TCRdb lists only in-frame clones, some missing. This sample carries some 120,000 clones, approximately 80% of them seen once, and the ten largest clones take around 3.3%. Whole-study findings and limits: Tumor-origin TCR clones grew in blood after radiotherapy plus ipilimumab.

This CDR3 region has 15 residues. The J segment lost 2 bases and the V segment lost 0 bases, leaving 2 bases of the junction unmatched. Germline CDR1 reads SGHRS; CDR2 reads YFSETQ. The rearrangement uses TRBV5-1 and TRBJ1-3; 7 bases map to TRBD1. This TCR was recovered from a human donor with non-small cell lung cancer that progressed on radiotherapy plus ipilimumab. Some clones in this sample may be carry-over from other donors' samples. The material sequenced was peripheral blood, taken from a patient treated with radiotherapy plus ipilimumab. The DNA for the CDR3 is TGCGCCAGCAGCTTGGTACAGGGGACTGGAAACACCATATATTTT. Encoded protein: CASSLVQGTGNTIYF.